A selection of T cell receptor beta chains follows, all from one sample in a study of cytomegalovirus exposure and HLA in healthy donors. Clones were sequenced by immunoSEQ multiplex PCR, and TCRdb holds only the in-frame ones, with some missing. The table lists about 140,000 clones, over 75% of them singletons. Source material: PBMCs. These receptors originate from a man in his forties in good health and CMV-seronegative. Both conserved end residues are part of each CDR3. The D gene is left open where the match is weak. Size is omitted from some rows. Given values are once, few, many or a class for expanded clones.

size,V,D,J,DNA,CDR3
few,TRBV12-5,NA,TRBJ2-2,TGTGCTAGTGGTTTCTTCCAGGGTAGCACCGGGGAGCTGTTTTTT,CASGFFQGSTGELFF
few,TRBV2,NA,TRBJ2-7,TGTGCCAGCAGTGGACCGGCCAGCCCTACTAAGCAGTACTTC,CASSGPASPTKQYF
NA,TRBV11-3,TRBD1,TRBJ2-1,TGTGCCCCGACAGGGATTTATTGGGCCTGCTCCTACAATGAGCAGTTCTTC,CAPTGIYWACSYNEQFF
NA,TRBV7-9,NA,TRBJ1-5,TGTGCCAGCAGCCCGTTTTTAGATCAGCCCCAGCATTTT,CASSPFLDQPQHF
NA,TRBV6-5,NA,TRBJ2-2,TGTGCCAGCTCGGGGTTCGGGGAGCTGTTTTTT,CASSGFGELFF
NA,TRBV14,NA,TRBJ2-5,TGTGCCAGCAGCCCCACCAGGGTAGTTGAGACCCAGTACTTC,CASSPTRVVETQYF
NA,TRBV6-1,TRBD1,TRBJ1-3,TGTGCCAGCAGTGGACGCTTCACAGGGGACGCCATATATTTT,CASSGRFTGDAIYF
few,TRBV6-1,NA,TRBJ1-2,TGTGCCAGCAGTGAACGAGGGCGGGATGGCTACACCTTC,CASSERGRDGYTF
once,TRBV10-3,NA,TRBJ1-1,TGTGCCATCAGACGGGCCGGGGAGTCCTCAACTAACACTGAAGCTTTCTTT,CAIRRAGESSTNTEAFF
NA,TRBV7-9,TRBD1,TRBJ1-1,TGTGCCAGCAGCGGGGGGGACAGGGCCTACACTGAAGCTTTCTTT,CASSGGDRAYTEAFF
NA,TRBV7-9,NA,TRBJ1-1,TGTTCCAGCGTACCCCCCTGGGACACGGTGAACACTGAAGCTTTCTTT,CSSVPPWDTVNTEAFF
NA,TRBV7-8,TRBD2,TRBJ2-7,TGTGCCAGCAGCTTTCTAGCGGGGGGGACCTACGAGCAGTACTTC,CASSFLAGGTYEQYF
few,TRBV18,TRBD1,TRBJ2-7,TGTGCCGATTCAGGGACAGGGGAAGGCGAGCAGTACTTC,CADSGTGEGEQYF
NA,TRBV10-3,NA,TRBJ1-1,TGTGCCATCCGGGGGGGCAGCATGAACACTGAAGCTTTCTTT,CAIRGGSMNTEAFF
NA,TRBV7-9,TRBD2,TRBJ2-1,TGTGCCAGCAGCTCCGGCCGGGAGGGCCCTTTCAATGAGCAGTTCTTC,CASSSGREGPFNEQFF
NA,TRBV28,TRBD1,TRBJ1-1,TGTGCCAGCAGTTTAAGAGGACAGGGACGCCCTGAAGCTTTCTTT,CASSLRGQGRPEAFF
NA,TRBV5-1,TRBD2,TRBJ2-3,TGCGCCAGCAGCTTGAGGTTTGGGGGGGGAAGCACAGATACGCAGTATTTT,CASSLRFGGGSTDTQYF
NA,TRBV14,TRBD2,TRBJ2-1,TGTGCCAGCAGCCCCGGACTAGCGGGGGCCAATGAGCAGTTCTTC,CASSPGLAGANEQFF
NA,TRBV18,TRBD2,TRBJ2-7,TGTGCCAGCTCACCGGCGGGAGGGAACTACGAGCAGTACTTC,CASSPAGGNYEQYF
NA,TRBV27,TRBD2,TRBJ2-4,TGTGCCAGCCGGGGGGTAGCCAAAAACATTCAGTACTTC,CASRGVAKNIQYF
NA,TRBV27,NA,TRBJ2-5,TGTGCCAGCAGTCCGCGGGGGCTGCAAGAGACCCAGTACTTC,CASSPRGLQETQYF
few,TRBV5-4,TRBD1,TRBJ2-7,TGTGCCAGCAGCTCCTCCCCGGGACAGGGAATCTACGAGCAGTACTTC,CASSSSPGQGIYEQYF
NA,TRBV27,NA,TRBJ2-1,TGTGCCAGCAGTTTATCAAACTATAACAATGAGCAGTTCTTC,CASSLSNYNNEQFF
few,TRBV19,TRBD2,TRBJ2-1,TGTGCCAGTAGTATTCTAGCGGACAATGAGCAGTTCTTC,CASSILADNEQFF
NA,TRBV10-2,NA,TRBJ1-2,TGCGCCAGCCTAAAAGGGCGGGGGTATGGCTACACCTTC,CASLKGRGYGYTF
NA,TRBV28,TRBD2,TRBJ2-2,TGTGCCAGCAGTTTACCACCGGGACTAGCGGGAGGAGCCGGGGAGCTGTTTTTT,CASSLPPGLAGGAGELFF
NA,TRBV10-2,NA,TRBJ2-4,TGCGCCTCATCTGGCGGGGACGCTTTAGCCAAAAACATTCAGTACTTC,CASSGGDALAKNIQYF
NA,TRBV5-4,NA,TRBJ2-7,TGTGCCAGCAGCTTGGACAGGGACTACGAGCAGTACTTC,CASSLDRDYEQYF
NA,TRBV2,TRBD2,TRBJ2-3,TGTGCCAGCAGTGCGGGACTAGATGCGGATACGCAGTATTTT,CASSAGLDADTQYF
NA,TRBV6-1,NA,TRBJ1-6,TGTGCCAGCAGGGAGGATGGGGGCGGATTACCCCTCCACTTT,CASREDGGGLPLHF
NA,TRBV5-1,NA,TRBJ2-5,TGCGCCAGCAGCTTGGAACAGGTTAGCCAAGAGACCCAGTACTTC,CASSLEQVSQETQYF
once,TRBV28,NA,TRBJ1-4,TGTGCCAGCAGTTTGGAGGGACTTAATGAAAAACTGTTTTTT,CASSLEGLNEKLFF
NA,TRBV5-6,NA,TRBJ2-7,TGTGCCAGCAGCTTCCGCGGCCCCTCCCACGAGCAGTACTTC,CASSFRGPSHEQYF
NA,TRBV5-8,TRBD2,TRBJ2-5,TGTGCCAGCAGCTTAGGACTAGCGGGGGACCAAGAGACCCAGTACTTC,CASSLGLAGDQETQYF
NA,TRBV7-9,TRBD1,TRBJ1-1,TGTGCCAGCAGCCTTGTCGACAGGGGCTTAGGGAACACTGAAGCTTTCTTT,CASSLVDRGLGNTEAFF
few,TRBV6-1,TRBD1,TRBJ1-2,TGTGCCAGCAGTGAAGCGGGGACAGGGTTCAACTATGGCTACACCTTC,CASSEAGTGFNYGYTF
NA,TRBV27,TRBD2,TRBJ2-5,TGTGCCAGCCTAGGACTAGCGGGAGGAGGTGAGACCCAGTACTTC,CASLGLAGGGETQYF